The rows below give T cell receptor beta chains drawn from one sample of a study of blood T cell repertoires in COVID-19. TCRdb's copy holds only in-frame clones and misses some; the assay was immunoSEQ multiplex PCR. The repertoire holds 250,000 to 350,000 clones, with 80% to 90% as singletons. Sequencing input: PBMCs or T cells enriched from blood (not recorded which). The receptors shown here come from a woman aged 25 to 39 who had recovered from COVID-19. CDR3s include the opening cysteine and the closing phenylalanine or tryptophan. D genes are given only for firm matches. The size entry is marked missing in some rows and otherwise reads once, few, many or a size class.

TRBJ2-7,-,-,TRBV5-6,13,TGTGCCAGCACTTTGGGGCAATCCTACGAGCAGTACTTC,CASTLGQSYEQYF
TRBJ1-4,TRBD1,-,TRBV2,14,TGTGCCAGCACTAGGACAGGGACTAATGAAAAACTGTTTTTT,CASTRTGTNEKLFF
TRBJ1-1,TRBD1,-,TRBV5-5,13,TGTGCCAGCAGCCACACAGGGGGCACTGAAGCTTTCTTT,CASSHTGGTEAFF
TRBJ1-1,-,-,TRBV30,15,TGTGCCTGGAGTTGGGGGGGGGCGAGGGACACTGAAGCTTTCTTT,CAWSWGGARDTEAFF
TRBJ2-5,-,-,TRBV6-5,13,TGTGCCAGCAGTCGGGGATTTACGGAGACCCAGTACTTC,CASSRGFTETQYF
TRBJ2-3,TRBD2,once,TRBV28,17,TGTGCCAGCAGCAGTGCCGGGACTAGCGTAAGCACAGATACGCAGTATTTT,CASSSAGTSVSTDTQYF
TRBJ2-1,TRBD2,-,TRBV28,14,TGTGCCAGCAGTTTTAGCCCCGGGACTAAAGAGCAGTTCTTC,CASSFSPGTKEQFF
TRBJ1-6,-,-,TRBV28,13,TGTGCCAGCAGCTCAGTTGCTAATTCACCCCTCCACTTT,CASSSVANSPLHF
TRBJ1-2,TRBD1,-,TRBV6-5,13,TGTGCCAGCAGAGACCGGGACAGGGGTGGCTACACCTTC,CASRDRDRGGYTF
TRBJ1-1,-,-,TRBV6-6,15,TGTGCCAGCAGCAATCCCAGGGGTAAGGGTACTGAAGCTTTCTTT,CASSNPRGKGTEAFF
TRBJ2-5,TRBD2,-,TRBV3-1/TRBV3-2,15,TGTGCCAGCAGCCAAGGGGCTAGCGGGAGAGAGACCCAGTACTTC,CASSQGASGRETQYF
TRBJ1-1,-,-,TRBV28,14,TGTGCCAGCAGTTTGCCAATAAGCAACACTGAAGCTTTCTTT,CASSLPISNTEAFF
TRBJ2-5,-,once,TRBV29-1,16,TGCAGCGTTGTCCTCAGGAGGACCTTCAAAAAAGAGACCCAGTACTTC,CSVVLRRTFKKETQYF
TRBJ2-7,TRBD1,-,TRBV5-1,14,TGCGCCAGCAGCTTAGGGACAGGGGAGTTCGAGCAGTACTTC,CASSLGTGEFEQYF
TRBJ1-6,TRBD1,-,TRBV19,17,TGTGCCAGTAGTCTCAAAACGGGACAGACCTATAATTCACCCCTCCACTTT,CASSLKTGQTYNSPLHF
TRBJ2-1,-,-,TRBV19,12,TGTGCCAGTAGTGATAGGGGTAATGAGCAGTTCTTC,CASSDRGNEQFF
TRBJ1-6,TRBD1,-,TRBV2,16,TGTGCCAGCAGTTTAGGGGGCAAGACTAACTATTCACCCCTCCACTTT,CASSLGGKTNYSPLHF
TRBJ1-1,-,few,TRBV30,13,TGTGCCTGGAGTGGACAGCGGAACACTGAAGCTTTCTTT,CAWSGQRNTEAFF
TRBJ2-2,TRBD2,once,TRBV30,17,TGTGCCTGGAGCAAAATCCGGACTAGCGAGGACACCGGGGAGCTGTTTTTT,CAWSKIRTSEDTGELFF
TRBJ1-6,-,once,TRBV28,15,TGTGCCAGCAAACCCCCGGGACTGATTAATTCACCCCTCCACTTT,CASKPPGLINSPLHF
TRBJ2-1,-,-,TRBV9,16,TGTGCCAGCAGCAGGGGACTTTCGAGCTCCTACAATGAGCAGTTCTTC,CASSRGLSSSYNEQFF
TRBJ2-7,TRBD1,-,TRBV6-5,14,TGTGCCAGCAGCATGAACAGGGGCGTTTACGAGCAGTACTTC,CASSMNRGVYEQYF
TRBJ1-5,TRBD1,-,TRBV7-9,16,TGTGCCAGCAGCCCTACAGGACAGGGCGGCAATCAGCCCCAGCATTTT,CASSPTGQGGNQPQHF